Presented here are 23 T cell receptor beta chains from one specimen sequenced in a study of T cells after yellow fever vaccination. TCRdb called the 5' RACE reads again in MiXCR, with one record for every CDR3 protein. The table records about 130,000 distinct CDR3 sequences, around 7.7% of them present only once. Material: CD4+ T cells sorted from PBMCs, obtained around 10 days after the first yellow fever vaccination. The receptor source for this set is a man aged 18 to 30 who received the YFV17D yellow fever vaccine.

V and J are TRBV5-4 and TRBJ2-7, with D possibly matching TRBD1 (6 bases). The CDR3 is 13 residues long. Per germline, CDR1 SGHNT and CDR2 YYREEE (reference sequence). DNA for the CDR3: TGTGCCAACAGCTGGGATCAGGGGACCGAGCAGTACGTC. Translating it yields CANSWDQGTEQYV.

This clonotype was counted many times. The chain carries TRBV4-2 and TRBJ2-5; tentatively, D is TRBD2 (6 bases). This CDR3 has 16 residues. The V end was cut by 2 bases, the J end by 2 bases, with 15 bases between. CDR1 is LGHNA, CDR2 YNFKEQ, per germline. This CDR3 is CASSQTLGGVQETQYF. CDR3 nucleotides: TGTGCCAGCAGCCAAACACTAGGCGGGGTTCAAGAGACCCAGTACTTC.

This clonotype showed up many times. The chain uses TRBV19 and TRBJ2-2, with D perhaps matching TRBD2 (5 bases). Trimming cost V 9 bases and J 2 bases, with 16 bases left between them. Germline CDR1 and CDR2: LNHDA and SQIVND (reference sequence). The CDR3 runs 15 residues. CDR3 protein: CASHRGPANTGELFF. The CDR3 bases are TGTGCCAGCCACAGAGGGCCAGCAAACACCGGGGAGCTGTTTTTT.

The chain couples TRBV29-1 to TRBJ1-1, with a possible D match to TRBD1 (5 bases). The CDR3 extends over 12 amino acids. With 7 bases removed from V and 3 bases from J, the gap between germline ends came to 12 bases. Germline V gene sequence: CDR1 SQVTM, CDR2 ANQGSEA. This chain's CDR3 is CSGKWDYTEAFF. Written as DNA, the CDR3 is TGCAGCGGGAAGTGGGACTACACTGAAGCTTTCTTT.

On this clonotype: A clone one base away is much larger, so this may be a read error. The rearrangement uses TRBV20-1 and TRBJ2-2; D may be TRBD1 (6 bases). The CDR3 length is 15 residues. Germline CDR1 is DFQATT and CDR2 is SNEGSKA (reference sequence). The CDR3 region is CNAPPDSANTGELFF. CDR3 bases: TGCAATGCCCCTCCGGACAGTGCGAACACCGGGGAGCTGTTTTTT.

This clonotype has at least ten counts. This sequence joins TRBV5-1 and TRBJ1-3; no reliable D call. The CDR3 is 12 residues long. Germline lookup yields CDR1 SGHRS and CDR2 YFSETQ. Trimming removed 7 bases at V and 4 bases at J, with 9 bases between. The CDR3 sequence: CASAGEGNTIYF. The CDR3, as DNA: TGCGCCAGCGCCGGGGAAGGAAACACCATATATTTT.

This clonotype was seen more than once but under ten times. This chain connects TRBV5-1 to TRBJ2-7, with TRBD1 identical over 11 bases. J lost 6 bases, V lost 4 bases, and 6 bases had no gene match. The CDR3 is 14 residues long. Germline values: CDR1 SGHRS, CDR2 YFSETQ. The CDR3 coding sequence is TGCGCCAGCAGCCTAAGGACAGGGGGCTTCGAGCAGTACTTC. This codes for CASSLRTGGFEQYF.

This clonotype was observed at least ten times. The chain joins TRBV6-1 to TRBJ1-2; possibly TRBD1 for D (6 bases). Germline V gene lookup returns CDR1 MNHNS and CDR2 SASEGT. Trimming took 4 bases from V and 8 from J, leaving 14 bases between them. This CDR3 region has 13 residues. The CDR3 nucleotides read TGTGCCAGCAGTGCATGGGGGGCGGGCGGCTACACCTTC. This gives the protein CASSAWGAGGYTF.

This clonotype was observed a handful of times. The chain uses TRBV5-4 and TRBJ2-3, with 8 bases fitting TRBD1. J gave up 5 bases and V 0 bases, and 5 bases lay outside the gene matches. The V gene's germline CDR1 is SGHNT and CDR2 YYREEE (reference sequence). The CDR3 is 15 residues long. The CDR3 DNA is TGTGCCAGCAGCTTGGTCGGACAGGGCGGAGATACGCAGTATTTT. Encoded protein: CASSLVGQGGDTQYF.

Ten or more counts support this clonotype. The chain has TRBV7-2 and TRBJ2-3; D is ambiguous. Germline CDR1 reads SGHTA; CDR2 reads FQGNSA. The V gene lost 8 bases and the J gene lost 6 bases, with 9 bases spanning the gap. This CDR3 is built from 11 residues. CDR3 DNA sequence: TGTGCCAGCGGTCTCTGGGATACGCAGTATTTT. Translated, it gives CASGLWDTQYF.

At least ten counts were recorded for this clonotype. The rearrangement links TRBV7-2 to TRBJ2-5, with D perhaps TRBD1 (5 bases). The germline CDR1 and CDR2 sequences are SGHTA and FQGNSA. Trimming removed 5 bases from V and 5 bases from J, with 6 bases in between. The length of the CDR3 is 11 residues. This CDR3 is CASSNRETQYF. CDR3 DNA sequence: TGTGCCAGCAGCAACAGGGAGACCCAGTACTTC. The whole variable domain, filled in from reference TRBV7-2 and TRBJ2-5, reads GAGVSQSPSNKVTEKGKDVELRCDPISGHTALYWYRQSLGQGLEFLIYFQGNSAPDKSGLPSDRFSAERTGGSVSTLTIQRTQQEDSAVYLCASSNRETQYFGPGTRLLVL.

At least ten counts were recorded for this clonotype. The rearrangement links TRBV6-2 or TRBV6-3 to TRBJ2-5; D is unclear. The V end was cut by 0 bases, the J end by 5 bases, with 4 bases between. Germline V gives CDR1 MNHEY, CDR2 SVGEGT. CDR3 size: 12 residues. The CDR3 loop is CASSYSRETQYF. CDR3 in DNA: TGTGCCAGCAGTTACTCGCGGGAGACCCAGTACTTC.

This clonotype has ten or more counts. The chain uses TRBV29-1 and TRBJ1-3; perhaps TRBD1 as D (5 bases). V shed 4 bases and J shed 3 bases, with 13 bases lying between them. The CDR3 length is 14 residues. CDR1 is SQVTM and CDR2 is ANQGSEA in the germline V gene. The CDR3 coding sequence is TGCAGCGTTGCTATACAGGCTGGTGGAAACACCATATATTTT. It translates to CSVAIQAGGNTIYF. The full variable domain, its missing parts supplied by reference TRBV29-1 and TRBJ1-3, is SAVISQKPSRDICQRGTSLTIQCQVDSQVTMMFWYRQQPGQSLTLIATANQGSEATYESGFVIDKFPISRPNLTFSTLTVSNMSPEDSSIYLCSVAIQAGGNTIYFGEGSWLTVV.

This clonotype was observed many times. The CDR3 region has the DNA TGTGCCAGCAGTTCAGCAAGCAGGATGGCGCAGTATTTT. Amino acid sequence: CASSSASRMAQYF. V gene TRBV7-2 combines with J gene TRBJ2-3; D call uncertain. V lost 6 bases and J lost 10, with 17 bases in between. The CDR3 is 13 residues long. CDR1 is SGHTA, CDR2 FQGNSA, per germline.

This clonotype was recorded at least ten times. J is TRBJ2-3 and V is TRBV4-2, with a weak D call TRBD1 (6 bases). The CDR3 sequence is 17 residues long. V dropped 1 base and J dropped 2 bases, with 16 bases sitting between them. The V gene's germline CDR1 is LGHNA and CDR2 YNFKEQ. Here the CDR3 reads CASSQARGYGYTDTQYF. CDR3 coding DNA: TGTGCCAGCAGCCAAGCCAGGGGTTATGGTTACACAGATACGCAGTATTTT.

This clonotype was counted many times. J is TRBJ1-5 and V is TRBV4-1; no reliable D call. This CDR3 comprises 14 residues. V lost 1 base to trimming and J lost 0 bases, with 4 bases between them. Germline lookup yields CDR1 MGHRA and CDR2 YSYEKL. For the CDR3, the DNA is TGCGCCAGCAGCCAAGCTTATAGCAATCAGCCCCAGCATTTT. Its translation is CASSQAYSNQPQHF.

In its sample, this clonotype was seen many times. The rearrangement joins TRBV18 to TRBJ1-5; D gene unclear. The CDR3 contains 15 residues. Trimming removed 0 bases at V and 8 bases at J, with 14 bases between. The germline CDR1 and CDR2 sequences are KGHSH and LQKENI. The CDR3 spells CASSPPNSGREPQHF. In DNA, the CDR3 is TGTGCCAGCTCACCACCGAACTCAGGAAGGGAGCCCCAGCATTTT.

This clonotype was counted only a few times. The V and J genes are TRBV7-2 and TRBJ1-2; D may be TRBD1 (6 bases). Trimming removed 5 bases from V and 0 bases from J, with 13 bases in between. CDR1 and CDR2 from the germline V gene are SGHTA and FQGNSA. CDR3 length: 15 amino acids. CDR3 DNA: TGTGCCAGCAGCGGGCAGGGGACGGCTAACTATGGCTACACCTTC. It codes for CASSGQGTANYGYTF.

There are a few counts of this clonotype. V is TRBV5-4 and J is TRBJ1-4, with TRBD1 matching over 7 bases. With 3 bases clipped from V and 3 bases from J, the junction kept 5 bases outside the gene matches. Germline V gene lookup returns CDR1 SGHNT and CDR2 YYREEE (reference sequence). The CDR3 extends over 15 amino acids. As DNA, the CDR3 is TGTGCCAGCAGCTCCGGACAGGCACCTAATGAAAAACTGTTTTTT. Translated, it gives CASSSGQAPNEKLFF.

This clonotype was seen repeatedly, ten times or more. The chain couples TRBV6-4 to TRBJ2-1, with 7 positions matching TRBD2. Germline V CDR1 and CDR2: MRHNA, SNTAGT. With 4 bases clipped from V and 8 bases from J, the junction kept 5 bases outside the gene matches. The CDR3 contains 13 residues. The CDR3 reads CASSVDGGDEQFF. The CDR3 bases are TGTGCCAGCAGTGTCGATGGGGGGGATGAGCAGTTCTTC.

This clonotype has more than one count but fewer than ten. The V gene is TRBV19, the J gene TRBJ1-2, with D possibly being TRBD1 (6 bases). This CDR3 is 14 amino acids long. Trimming shortened V by 7 bases and J by 7 bases, and 19 bases separated the two germline ends. Germline CDR1 reads LNHDA; CDR2 reads SQIVND (reference sequence). The CDR3 sequence: CASTGQPFMVGYTF. The CDR3 DNA sequence: TGTGCCAGTACAGGACAGCCCTTTATGGTTGGCTACACCTTC.

This clonotype was seen many times. This chain uses TRBV5-1 with TRBJ2-5, with 7 nucleotides matching TRBD1. The CDR3 consists of 17 residues. The germline gives CDR1 SGHRS, CDR2 YFSETQ. J lost 4 bases, V lost 0 bases, and 12 bases had no gene match. The CDR3 here is CASSLGIDRADRETQYF. DNA for the CDR3: TGCGCCAGCAGCTTGGGGATAGACAGGGCTGACCGAGAGACCCAGTACTTC.

This clonotype was seen many times. The chain couples TRBV7-9 to TRBJ2-2, with TRBD1 matching 8 bases. The V segment lost 5 bases and the J segment 5 bases; nucleotides outside the gene matches: 10. There are 16 residues in the CDR3. Germline assignment: CDR1 SEHNR and CDR2 FQNEAQ (reference sequence). The CDR3 DNA is TGTGCCAGCAGCCCCGGGCAGGGGGCAGAAACCGGGGAGCTGTTTTTT. As protein: CASSPGQGAETGELFF.